This TCR beta chain was obtained from a study of T cell responses to AZD1222 COVID-19 vaccine. Repertoires were generated with immunoSEQ multiplex PCR, while TCRdb's copy carries only in-frame clones and drops some. The sample has around 180,000 clones, over 70% seen once. Regarding the study as a whole: The study reported that nearly half of spike-specific TCRs target unmutated variant regions. Sampled repertoires all dated from after the peak T cell response.

The CDR3 spans 15 residues. Germline-derived CDR1 and CDR2 are MNHEY and SMNVEV (reference sequence). J was trimmed by 6 bases and V by 3 bases; bases with no gene match: 2. In regard to this clone: Its specificity is unknown.

The specimen was peripheral blood, collected on day 0 of MenACWY control vaccination. The V and J genes are TRBV27 and TRBJ2-1, with 13 bases aligning to TRBD2. This sequence was found in an adult in good health. The CDR3, as DNA: TGTGCCAGCAGTTTGGGACTAGCGGGAATCAATGAGCAGTTCTTC. This gives the protein CASSLGLAGINEQFF.